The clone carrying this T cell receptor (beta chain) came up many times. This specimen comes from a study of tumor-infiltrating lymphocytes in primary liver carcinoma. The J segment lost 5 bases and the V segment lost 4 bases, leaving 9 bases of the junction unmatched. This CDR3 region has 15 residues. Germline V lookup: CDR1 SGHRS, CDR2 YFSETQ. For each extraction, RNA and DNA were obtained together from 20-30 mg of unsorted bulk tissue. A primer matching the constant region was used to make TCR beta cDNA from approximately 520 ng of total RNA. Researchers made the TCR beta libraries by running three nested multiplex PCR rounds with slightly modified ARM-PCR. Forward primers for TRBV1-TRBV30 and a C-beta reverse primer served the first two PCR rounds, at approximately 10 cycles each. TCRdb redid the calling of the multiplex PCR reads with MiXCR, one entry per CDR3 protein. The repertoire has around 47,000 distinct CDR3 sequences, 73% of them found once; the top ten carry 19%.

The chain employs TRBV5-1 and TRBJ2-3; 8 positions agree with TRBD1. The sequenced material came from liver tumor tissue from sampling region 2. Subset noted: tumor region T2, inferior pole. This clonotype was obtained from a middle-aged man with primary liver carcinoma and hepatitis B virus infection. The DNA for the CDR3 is TGCGCCAGCAGCATTACAGGGGGTTCCGAAGATACGCAGTATTTT. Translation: CASSITGGSEDTQYF.